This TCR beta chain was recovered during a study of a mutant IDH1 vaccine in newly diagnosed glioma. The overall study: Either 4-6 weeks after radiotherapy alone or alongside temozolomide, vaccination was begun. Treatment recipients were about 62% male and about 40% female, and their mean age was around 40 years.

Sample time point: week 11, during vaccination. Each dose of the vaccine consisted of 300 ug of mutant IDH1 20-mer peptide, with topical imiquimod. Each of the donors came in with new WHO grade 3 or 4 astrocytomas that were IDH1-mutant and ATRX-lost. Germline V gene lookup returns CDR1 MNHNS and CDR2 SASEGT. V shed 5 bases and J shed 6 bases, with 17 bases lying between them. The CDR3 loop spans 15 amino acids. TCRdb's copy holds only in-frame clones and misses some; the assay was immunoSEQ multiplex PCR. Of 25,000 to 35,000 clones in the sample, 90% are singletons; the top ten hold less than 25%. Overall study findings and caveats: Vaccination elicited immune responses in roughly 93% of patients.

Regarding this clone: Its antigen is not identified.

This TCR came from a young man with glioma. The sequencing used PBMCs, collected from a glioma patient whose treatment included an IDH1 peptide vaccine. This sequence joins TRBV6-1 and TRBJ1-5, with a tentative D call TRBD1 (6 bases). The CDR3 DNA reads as TGTGCCAGCAGTTCCGGGACATCTGGTCTTCAGCCCCAGCATTTT. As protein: CASSSGTSGLQPQHF.